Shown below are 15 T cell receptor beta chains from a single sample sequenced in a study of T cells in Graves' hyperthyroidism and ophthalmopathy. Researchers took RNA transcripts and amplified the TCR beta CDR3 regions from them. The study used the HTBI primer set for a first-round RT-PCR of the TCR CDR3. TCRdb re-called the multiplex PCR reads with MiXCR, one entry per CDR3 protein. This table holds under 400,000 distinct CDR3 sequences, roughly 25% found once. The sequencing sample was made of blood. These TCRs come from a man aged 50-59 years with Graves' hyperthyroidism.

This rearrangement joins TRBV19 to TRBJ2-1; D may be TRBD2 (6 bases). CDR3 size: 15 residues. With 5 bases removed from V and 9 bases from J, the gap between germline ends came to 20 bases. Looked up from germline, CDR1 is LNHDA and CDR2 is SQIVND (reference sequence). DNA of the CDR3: TGTGCCAGTAGTTTCAGCAGGAGGGCCGTTTTTGAGCAGTTCTTC. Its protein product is CASSFSRRAVFEQFF.

The CDR3 nucleotides read TGTGCCACCCAACCGCAGCTTGTCCGGACAGGGTACAATGAGCAGTTCTTC. The encoded protein is CATQPQLVRTGYNEQFF. V and J are TRBV5-4 and TRBJ2-1; the match to TRBD1 covers 8 bases. The junction had 18 bases not matched to a gene; V was cut back by 9 bases and J by 4 bases. CDR3 length equals 17 residues. CDR1 is SGHNT, CDR2 YYREEE, per germline (reference sequence).

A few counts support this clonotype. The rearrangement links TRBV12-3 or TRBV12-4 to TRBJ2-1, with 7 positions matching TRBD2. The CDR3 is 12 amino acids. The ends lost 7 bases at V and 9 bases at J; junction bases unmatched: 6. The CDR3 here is CASTLREGEQFF. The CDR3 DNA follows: TGTGCCAGCACCCTCAGGGAGGGTGAGCAGTTCTTC.

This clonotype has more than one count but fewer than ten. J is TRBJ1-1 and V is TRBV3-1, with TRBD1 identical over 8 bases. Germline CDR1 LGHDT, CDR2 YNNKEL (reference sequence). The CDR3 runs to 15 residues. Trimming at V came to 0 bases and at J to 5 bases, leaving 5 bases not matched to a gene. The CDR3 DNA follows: TGTGCCAGCAGCCAAGACAGGGGGCACGGGACTGAAGCTTTCTTT. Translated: CASSQDRGHGTEAFF.

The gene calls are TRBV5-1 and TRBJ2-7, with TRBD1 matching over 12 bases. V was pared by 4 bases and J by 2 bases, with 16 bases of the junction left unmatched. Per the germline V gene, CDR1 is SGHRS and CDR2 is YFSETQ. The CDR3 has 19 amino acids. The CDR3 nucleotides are TGCGCCAGCAGCCAGAGGGGACAGGGGGCGGCTAGCAGAGCCTACGAGCAGTACTTC. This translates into CASSQRGQGAASRAYEQYF.

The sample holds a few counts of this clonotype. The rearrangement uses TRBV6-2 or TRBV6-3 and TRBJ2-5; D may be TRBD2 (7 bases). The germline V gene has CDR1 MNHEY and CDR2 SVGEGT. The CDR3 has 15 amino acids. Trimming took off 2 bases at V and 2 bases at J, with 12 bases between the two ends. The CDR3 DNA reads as TGTGCCAGCAGTTACGGGGGGGCGGCACAAGAGACCCAGTACTTC. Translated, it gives CASSYGGAAQETQYF.

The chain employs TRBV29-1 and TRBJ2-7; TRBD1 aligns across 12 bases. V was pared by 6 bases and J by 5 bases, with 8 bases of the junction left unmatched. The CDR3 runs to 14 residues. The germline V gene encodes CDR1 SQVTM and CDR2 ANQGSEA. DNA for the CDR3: TGCAGCGTCCGGGACAGGGGGCGCCCGAACGAGCAGTACTTC. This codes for CSVRDRGRPNEQYF.

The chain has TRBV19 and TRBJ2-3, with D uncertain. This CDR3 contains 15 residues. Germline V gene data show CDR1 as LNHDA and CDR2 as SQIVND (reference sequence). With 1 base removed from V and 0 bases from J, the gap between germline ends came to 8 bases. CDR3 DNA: TGTGCCAGTAGTATAGCTACTACTAGCACAGATACGCAGTATTTT. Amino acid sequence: CASSIATTSTDTQYF.

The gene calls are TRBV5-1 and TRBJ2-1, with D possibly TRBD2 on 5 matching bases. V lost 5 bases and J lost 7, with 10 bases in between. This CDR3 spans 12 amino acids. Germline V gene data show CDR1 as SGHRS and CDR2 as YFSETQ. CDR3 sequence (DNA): TGCGCCAGCAGACTAGGGTCAAATGAGCAGTTCTTC. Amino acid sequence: CASRLGSNEQFF.

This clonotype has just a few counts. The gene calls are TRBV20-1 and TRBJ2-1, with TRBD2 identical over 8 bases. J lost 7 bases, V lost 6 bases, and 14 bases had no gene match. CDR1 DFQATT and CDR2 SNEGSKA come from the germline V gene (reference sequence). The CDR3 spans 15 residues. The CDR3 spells CSAHFLGGGWNEQFF. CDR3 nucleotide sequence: TGCAGTGCCCATTTCTTAGGCGGGGGGTGGAATGAGCAGTTCTTC.

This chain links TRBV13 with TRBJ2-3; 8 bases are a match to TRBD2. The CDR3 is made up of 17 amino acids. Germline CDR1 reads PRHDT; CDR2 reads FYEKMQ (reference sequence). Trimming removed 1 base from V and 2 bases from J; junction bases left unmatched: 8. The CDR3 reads CASSLEGTRAFTDTQYF. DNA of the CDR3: TGTGCCAGCAGCTTAGAAGGGACTAGGGCCTTCACAGATACGCAGTATTTT.

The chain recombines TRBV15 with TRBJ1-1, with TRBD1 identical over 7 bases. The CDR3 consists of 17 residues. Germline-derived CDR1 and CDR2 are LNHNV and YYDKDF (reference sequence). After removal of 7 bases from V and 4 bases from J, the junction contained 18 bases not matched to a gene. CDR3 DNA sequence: TGTGCCACCATCCAGACAGGGTACCCTTATACGGTCACTGAAGCTTTCTTT. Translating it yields CATIQTGYPYTVTEAFF.

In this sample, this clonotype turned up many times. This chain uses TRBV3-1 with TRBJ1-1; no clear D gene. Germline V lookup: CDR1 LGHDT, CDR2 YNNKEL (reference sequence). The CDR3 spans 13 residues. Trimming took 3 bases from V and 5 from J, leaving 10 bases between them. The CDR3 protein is CASSHGGRTEAFF. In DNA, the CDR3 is TGTGCCAGCAGCCACGGTGGGAGAACTGAAGCTTTCTTT.

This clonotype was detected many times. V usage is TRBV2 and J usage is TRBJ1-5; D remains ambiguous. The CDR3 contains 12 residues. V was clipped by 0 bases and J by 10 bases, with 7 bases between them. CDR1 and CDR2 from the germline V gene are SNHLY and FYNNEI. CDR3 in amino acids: CASSEALTPQHF. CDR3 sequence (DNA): TGTGCCAGCAGTGAAGCCCTCACCCCCCAGCATTTT.

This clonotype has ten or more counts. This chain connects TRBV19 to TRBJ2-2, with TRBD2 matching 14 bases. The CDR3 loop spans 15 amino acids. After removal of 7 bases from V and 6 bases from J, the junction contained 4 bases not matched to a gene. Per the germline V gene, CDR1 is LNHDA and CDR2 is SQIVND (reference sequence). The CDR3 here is CASTGLAGGPGELFF. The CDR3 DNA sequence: TGTGCCAGTACCGGACTAGCGGGAGGTCCCGGGGAGCTGTTTTTT.